The 26 T cell receptor beta chains presented below share a single source sample, sequenced in a study of OX40 agonist ivuxolimab in advanced cancers. Generated by immunoSEQ multiplex PCR, the TCRdb table keeps only in-frame clones and is missing some. The repertoire consists of approximately 61,000 clones, with approximately 91% occurring once and the leading ten covering 18%. The sequenced sample was CD4+ or CD8+ T cells sorted from blood, obtained in a trial of the OX40 agonist ivuxolimab. These TCRs come from an adult with an advanced solid tumor such as melanoma, head and neck, liver or kidney cancer.

The chain uses TRBV4-1 and TRBJ2-2; 7 bases fit TRBD2. Germline trimming cut 4 bases from V and 3 bases from J; bases unmatched to any gene: 20. Germline CDR1 MGHRA, CDR2 YSYEKL. The CDR3 length is 20 residues. The CDR3 DNA reads as TGCGCCAGCAGCCCTCCCCCGTTGATGGAGCGGGAAGACCACACCGGGGAGCTGTTTTTT. Translation gives CASSPPPLMEREDHTGELFF.

The chain combines TRBV28 with TRBJ2-3; D gene uncertain. V gave up 7 bases and J gave up 2 bases, with 16 bases separating them. The CDR3 length is 15 residues. The germline gives CDR1 MDHEN, CDR2 SYDVKM. The CDR3 coding sequence is TGTGCCAGCAAACGGCAACCCTTTGACACAGATACGCAGTATTTT. The encoded protein is CASKRQPFDTDTQYF.

This sequence joins TRBV4-3 and TRBJ1-2; tentatively, D is TRBD1 (5 bases). This CDR3 is 16 amino acids long. Germline CDR1 reads LGHNA; CDR2 reads YSLEER. V lost 0 bases to trimming and J lost 4 bases, with 15 bases between them. The CDR3 DNA reads TGCGCCAGCAGCCAAGATTGGAGGGGAAGGGGCTATGGCTACACCTTC. Protein sequence: CASSQDWRGRGYGYTF.

The chain uses TRBV5-5 and TRBJ1-5; the D is unclear. In germline, CDR1 is SGHKS, CDR2 YYEKEE (reference sequence). The CDR3 contains 15 residues. V lost 2 bases and J 6 bases, leaving 15 bases between the germline ends. Here the CDR3 reads CASSFRFADSQPQHF. Here the CDR3 DNA reads TGTGCCAGCAGCTTTCGTTTTGCGGATTCTCAGCCCCAGCATTTT. The full variable domain, with the rest looked up from reference TRBV5-5 and TRBJ1-5, is DAGVTQSPTHLIKTRGQQVTLRCSPISGHKSVSWYQQVLGQGPQFIFQYYEKEERGRGNFPDRFSARQFPNYSSELNVNALLLGDSALYLCASSFRFADSQPQHFGDGTRLSIL.

The chain couples TRBV2 to TRBJ1-2; D unclear. V lost 0 bases and J 6 bases, leaving 17 bases between the germline ends. Germline lookup yields CDR1 SNHLY and CDR2 FYNNEI. The CDR3 loop spans 16 amino acids. CDR3 in DNA: TGTGCCAGCAGTGAAGCGCTTAGGGTCCGGGAGAATGGCTACACCTTC. It encodes CASSEALRVRENGYTF.

The genes are TRBV4-2 and TRBJ2-1; perhaps TRBD2 as D (6 bases). V lost 0 bases to trimming and J lost 6 bases, with 12 bases between them. Germline CDR1 is LGHNA and CDR2 is YNFKEQ. The CDR3 is 15 amino acids. CDR3 in amino acids: CASSQETGSFNEQFF. In DNA, the CDR3 is TGTGCCAGCAGCCAAGAGACCGGGAGTTTCAATGAGCAGTTCTTC.

This chain links TRBV19 with TRBJ2-2; TRBD2 matches at 12 bases. Germline V gene lookup returns CDR1 LNHDA and CDR2 SQIVND (reference sequence). After removal of 2 bases from V and 6 bases from J, the junction contained 7 bases not matched to a gene. This CDR3 has 17 amino acids. DNA for the CDR3: TGTGCCAGTAGTATATGGCTAGCGGGAGGGCCGGCCGGGGAGCTGTTTTTT. It encodes CASSIWLAGGPAGELFF.

In its sample, this clone is medium-sized. The chain uses TRBV4-2 and TRBJ1-5, with D possibly being TRBD1 (6 bases). Germline CDR1 and CDR2: LGHNA and YNFKEQ. V was pared by 0 bases and J by 2 bases, with 14 bases between. The CDR3 extends over 17 amino acids. The CDR3 DNA sequence: TGTGCCAGCAGCCAAGATTTTCGGGGGGGCCGCAATCAGCCCCAGCATTTT. Protein product: CASSQDFRGGRNQPQHF.

This clone was picked up a small number of times. The chain links TRBV7-9 to TRBJ2-7; D unresolved. Germline V gene sequence: CDR1 SEHNR, CDR2 FQNEAQ (reference sequence). The ends were cut back, 1 base at V and 7 bases at J, with 8 bases in the middle. The CDR3 is 12 residues long. CDR3 residues: CASSLESTEQYF. CDR3 sequence (DNA): TGTGCCAGCAGCTTAGAATCTACGGAGCAGTACTTC.

CDR3 sequence: CASSPTSGLSYEQYF. The CDR3 DNA sequence: TGTGCCAGCAGCCCGACTAGCGGTCTAAGCTACGAGCAGTACTTC. J is TRBJ2-7 and V is TRBV9, with 9 bases fitting TRBD2. Unmatched junction bases numbered 8, after V lost 4 bases and J lost 3 bases. Germline-derived CDR1 and CDR2 are SGDLS and YYNGEE. The CDR3 contains 15 residues. The variable domain in full, with the rest retrieved from reference TRBV9 and TRBJ2-7, is DSGVTQTPKHLITATGQRVTLRCSPRSGDLSVYWYQQSLDQGLQFLIQYYNGEERAKGNILERFSAQQFPDLHSELNLSSLELGDSALYFCASSPTSGLSYEQYFGPGTRLTVT.

This clone was observed once. The chain links TRBV18 to TRBJ2-7; perhaps TRBD2 as D (6 bases). CDR3 length equals 13 residues. Trimming stripped 0 bases from V and 6 bases from J, with 9 bases between. Germline CDR1 reads KGHSH; CDR2 reads LQKENI. The CDR3 sequence: CASSPPAGREQYF. As DNA, the CDR3 is TGTGCCAGCTCACCACCGGCGGGGCGCGAGCAGTACTTC.

The rearrangement uses TRBV4-2 and TRBJ2-5; 14 nucleotides match TRBD2. From germline, CDR1 is LGHNA and CDR2 YNFKEQ. The CDR3 is 17 amino acids. V shed 1 base, J shed 5 bases, and the junction held 6 bases outside the gene matches. CDR3 bases: TGTGCCAGCAGCCAAGGCGGGACTAGCGGGAGCGGGGAGACCCAGTACTTC. Translation gives CASSQGGTSGSGETQYF.

The J gene is TRBJ1-4, the V gene TRBV2; a possible D gene is TRBD1 (6 bases). The CDR3 totals 15 residues. Germline lookup yields CDR1 SNHLY and CDR2 FYNNEI. Trimming shortened V by 7 bases and J by 4 bases, and 16 bases separated the two germline ends. The CDR3 sequence: CASKRGDNLNEKLFF. The DNA for the CDR3 is TGTGCCAGCAAGAGGGGGGACAACCTTAATGAAAAACTGTTTTTT.

V usage is TRBV5-1 and J usage is TRBJ1-3, with D hard to call. Trimming shortened V by 0 bases and J by 0 bases, and 10 bases separated the two germline ends. The CDR3 sequence is 16 residues long. From germline, CDR1 is SGHRS and CDR2 YFSETQ. The CDR3 region has the DNA TGCGCCAGCAGCTTGGAATCGGGTCACTCTGGAAACACCATATATTTT. Its protein is CASSLESGHSGNTIYF.

V and J are TRBV6-6 and TRBJ2-2, with D uncertain. Deletions cut 5 bases from V and 6 bases from J, with 16 bases between. Germline V gene lookup returns CDR1 MNHNY and CDR2 SVGAGI (reference sequence). This CDR3 is 15 amino acids long. CDR3 region: CASSALSSAPGELFF. CDR3 nucleotide sequence: TGTGCCAGCAGTGCCCTTTCTAGTGCTCCCGGGGAGCTGTTTTTT.

The chain couples TRBV7-9 to TRBJ2-1, with 11 bases lining up with TRBD2. The germline V gene encodes CDR1 SEHNR and CDR2 FQNEAQ (reference sequence). This CDR3 has 17 amino acids. V lost 4 bases to trimming and J lost 5 bases; unmatched junction nucleotides: 10. CDR3 coding DNA: TGTGCCAGCAGCTCCCTAGCGGGAGGACGGACGGACAATGAGCAGTTCTTC. Encoded protein: CASSSLAGGRTDNEQFF.

The chain links TRBV4-2 to TRBJ2-7, with a weak D call TRBD1 (5 bases). The ends were cut back, 4 bases at V and 2 bases at J, with 6 bases in the middle. The CDR3 contains 12 residues. Looked up from germline, CDR1 is LGHNA and CDR2 is YNFKEQ. The CDR3 nucleotides are TGTGCCAGCAGCCCAGGGCCCTACGAGCAGTACTTC. Residues: CASSPGPYEQYF.

V is TRBV7-9 and J is TRBJ2-1; D is perhaps TRBD1 or TRBD2 (7 bases each). V lost 7 bases and J lost 8, with 15 bases in between. This CDR3 region has 13 residues. CDR1 and CDR2 from the germline V gene are SEHNR and FQNEAQ (reference sequence). Written as DNA, the CDR3 is TGTGCCAGCACCCAGGGGGGGAGATATGAGCAGTTCTTC. As protein: CASTQGGRYEQFF.

The chain combines TRBV7-3 with TRBJ2-2; 9 nucleotides align to TRBD2. In germline, CDR1 is SGHTA, CDR2 FQGTGA. CDR3 length: 16 amino acids. V lost 2 bases and J lost 2; bases outside the gene matches: 3. CDR3 DNA: TGTGCCAGCAGCTTATCTAGCGGGATAAACACCGGGGAGCTGTTTTTT. Translation: CASSLSSGINTGELFF.

The genes are TRBV15 and TRBJ2-5; 9 nucleotides match TRBD2. CDR3 length: 13 residues. The germline V gene has CDR1 LNHNV and CDR2 YYDKDF (reference sequence). The CDR3 sequence is CATGASGMETQYF. The CDR3 coding sequence is TGTGCTACGGGGGCTAGCGGGATGGAGACCCAGTACTTC.

This clone was detected only once. The J gene is TRBJ2-7, the V gene TRBV30; possible D gene TRBD1, 6 bases. Germline V gene sequence: CDR1 GTSNPN, CDR2 SVGIG (reference sequence). V lost 5 bases and J lost 2, with 16 bases in between. The CDR3 is 14 residues long. The CDR3 region has the DNA TGTGCCTGGTTGGGAACAGGGCCTCCCTACGAGCAGTACTTC. It yields the protein CAWLGTGPPYEQYF.

The gene calls are TRBV4-3 and TRBJ2-7; D gene ambiguous. Trimming left V 0 bases short and J 7 bases short, with 13 bases between. CDR3 size: 14 residues. Germline CDR1 and CDR2: LGHNA and YSLEER. The CDR3 sequence is CASSQDMGLGEQYF. The CDR3 DNA is TGCGCCAGCAGCCAAGACATGGGGTTGGGTGAGCAGTACTTC.

The chain joins TRBV6-4 to TRBJ2-7; perhaps D is TRBD1 or TRBD2 (5 bases each). The V and J ends lost 3 bases and 5 bases respectively, with 14 bases between them. The germline V gene encodes CDR1 MRHNA and CDR2 SNTAGT. The CDR3 is 14 amino acids. The CDR3 DNA reads as TGTGCCAGCAGTGAAGAGGGGCGTCTGCACGAGCAGTACTTC. Protein: CASSEEGRLHEQYF.

The chain is built from TRBV5-1 and TRBJ2-5; the D call may be TRBD1 or TRBD2 (5 bases each). Trimming shortened V by 5 bases and J by 5 bases, and 19 bases separated the two germline ends. CDR3 length: 15 amino acids. Germline V gives CDR1 SGHRS, CDR2 YFSETQ. The CDR3, as DNA: TGCGCCAGCAGTAATACAGATGAGGGGTGGGAGACCCAGTACTTC. It yields the protein CASSNTDEGWETQYF.

V gene TRBV27 combines with J gene TRBJ2-7; 11 nucleotides agree with TRBD2. The CDR3 covers 15 residues. The trim removed 5 bases at V and 3 bases at J, leaving 6 bases unmatched. CDR1 MNHEY and CDR2 SMNVEV come from the germline V gene (reference sequence). The CDR3 sequence is CASSPFSGRDYEQYF. CDR3 sequence (DNA): TGTGCCAGCAGTCCGTTTAGCGGGAGGGACTACGAGCAGTACTTC.

V usage is TRBV28 and J usage is TRBJ1-5, with 10 bases identical to TRBD1. Trimming took 7 bases from V and 7 from J; bases not matched to a gene: 10. The CDR3 totals 15 residues. Germline CDR1 and CDR2: MDHEN and SYDVKM. CDR3 loop: CASTPDRGVWQPQHF. Here the CDR3 DNA reads TGTGCCAGCACCCCGGACAGGGGGGTCTGGCAGCCCCAGCATTTT. Full variable domain (rest looked up from reference TRBV28 and TRBJ1-5): DVKVTQSSRYLVKRTGEKVFLECVQDMDHENMFWYRQDPGLGLRLIYFSYDVKMKEKGDIPEGYSVSREKKERFSLILESASTNQTSMYLCASTPDRGVWQPQHFGDGTRLSIL.